This TCR beta chain was obtained from a study of blood T cell repertoires in COVID-19. Study details: Acute and convalescent COVID-19 samples came from the United States, Italy and Spain. T cells, B-cell-depleted T cells, or PBMCs provided the cDNA or gDNA that served as material.

This CDR3 comprises 15 residues. Trimming took 3 bases from V and 2 from J; bases not matched to a gene: 6. Germline V gene sequence: CDR1 SGDLS, CDR2 YYNGEE. How the authors handled the data: Cell counts per sample came from amplifying reference gene primers. TCRdb's copy holds only in-frame clones and misses some; the assay was immunoSEQ multiplex PCR. Clone size and the V and J calls come from that table; the DNA yielded D and trimming. The data show approximately 120,000 clones, roughly 81% seen once. The chain has TRBV9 and TRBJ2-3, with TRBD2 identical over 7 bases. This receptor was obtained from a human donor in a cohort sampled during active COVID-19. Sequenced: peripheral blood. The CDR3 here is CASSEPGLPTDTQYF. CDR3 sequence (DNA): TGTGCCAGCAGCGAACCGGGACTACCCACAGATACGCAGTATTTT.